One and the same sample provided the 26 T cell receptor beta chains below, sequenced in a study of cytomegalovirus exposure and HLA in healthy donors. In the PCR, 60 Vbeta and 13 Jbeta primers were used. The data were produced by immunoSEQ multiplex PCR, yet TCRdb's version contains in-frame clones alone and is incomplete. Of 150,000 or so clones in the sample, about 65% were seen once. The sample was PBMCs. The receptor source for this set is a man between 35 and 55 years old in good health and CMV-seropositive.

V gene TRBV9 combines with J gene TRBJ2-2; 7 nucleotides agree with TRBD2. V dropped 0 bases and J dropped 4; count of bases not matched to a gene: 12. The germline V gene encodes CDR1 SGDLS and CDR2 YYNGEE. The CDR3 has 18 residues. CDR3 in amino acids: CASSVVGSGWRLTGELFF. In DNA form, the CDR3 reads TGTGCCAGCAGCGTAGTAGGTAGCGGGTGGAGACTCACCGGGGAGCTGTTTTTT.

The chain joins TRBV9 to TRBJ2-2; D not resolved. Trimming stripped 4 bases from V and 6 bases from J, with 13 bases between. The CDR3 is made up of 14 amino acids. CDR1 is SGDLS, CDR2 YYNGEE, per germline. In nucleotides, the CDR3 is TGTGCCAGCAGCCCCAGTGGTCAGGCCGGGGAGCTGTTTTTT. It specifies CASSPSGQAGELFF. Full variable domain (outside the CDR3, taken from reference TRBV9 and TRBJ2-2): DSGVTQTPKHLITATGQRVTLRCSPRSGDLSVYWYQQSLDQGLQFLIQYYNGEERAKGNILERFSAQQFPDLHSELNLSSLELGDSALYFCASSPSGQAGELFFGEGSRLTVL.

This clone was observed a few times. J is TRBJ2-6 and V is TRBV5-4, with 7 bases that match TRBD2. CDR3 size: 18 residues. Germline-derived CDR1 and CDR2 are SGHNT and YYREEE (reference sequence). V shed 6 bases and J 0 bases; nucleotides not matched to a gene: 12. The CDR3 sequence: CASTGGWGGSSGANVLTF. CDR3 bases: TGTGCCAGCACCGGGGGTTGGGGGGGATCCTCTGGGGCCAACGTCCTGACTTTC.

The gene calls are TRBV25-1 and TRBJ2-2; D unclear. V lost 3 bases, J lost 0 bases, and 5 bases lay in between. CDR1 is MGHDK, CDR2 SYGVNS, per germline. The CDR3 runs 14 residues. CDR3 in amino acids: CASSDLANTGELFF. CDR3 in DNA: TGTGCCAGCAGTGACCTCGCGAACACCGGGGAGCTGTTTTTT. Based on the CDR3 plus reference TRBV25-1 and TRBJ2-2, the full variable domain is EADIYQTPRYLVIGTGKKITLECSQTMGHDKMYWYQQDPGMELHLIHYSYGVNSTEKGDLSSESTVSRIRTEHFPLTLESARPSHTSQYLCASSDLANTGELFFGEGSRLTVL.

This clone was detected only once. This chain connects TRBV6-5 to TRBJ1-1, with D unclear. The ends were cut back, 2 bases at V and 1 base at J, with 14 bases in the middle. Germline CDR1 and CDR2: MNHEY and SVGAGI. The CDR3 spans 16 residues. CDR3 DNA sequence: TGTGCCAGCAGTTACGCCCCCGGACTAACGAACACTGAAGCTTTCTTT. Amino acids: CASSYAPGLTNTEAFF.

This clone was seen a handful of times. CDR3 loop: CASSWYRGNTEAFF. CDR3 in DNA: TGTGCCAGCAGCTGGTACAGGGGGAACACTGAAGCTTTCTTT. The V and J genes are TRBV5-4 and TRBJ1-1, with 7 bases lining up with TRBD1. Germline V gives CDR1 SGHNT, CDR2 YYREEE (reference sequence). There are 14 residues in the CDR3. Trimming cost V 3 bases and J 1 base; bases outside gene matches: 3.

CDR3 amino acids: CAISESEREAFF. The CDR3 DNA reads TGTGCCATCAGTGAGTCTGAGCGGGAAGCTTTCTTT. The chain recombines TRBV10-3 with TRBJ1-1; no definite D call. V dropped 0 bases and J dropped 8 bases, with 7 bases sitting between them. The length of the CDR3 is 12 residues. Germline lookup yields CDR1 ENHRY and CDR2 SYGVKD.

The chain employs TRBV5-4 and TRBJ1-1; D perhaps matches TRBD1 (5 bases). Trimming left V 0 bases short and J 6 bases short, with 15 bases between. Per germline, CDR1 SGHNT and CDR2 YYREEE (reference sequence). This CDR3 has 15 residues. The CDR3 here is CASSLAAWGEAEAFF. As DNA, the CDR3 is TGTGCCAGCAGCTTGGCCGCATGGGGCGAGGCTGAAGCTTTCTTT.

The rearrangement joins TRBV27 to TRBJ1-1, with a possible D match to TRBD1 (6 bases). The CDR3 covers 14 residues. Trimming stripped 4 bases from V and 1 base from J, with 10 bases between. Germline loops: CDR1 MNHEY, CDR2 SMNVEV (reference sequence). The CDR3 protein is CASSWAGANTEAFF. The CDR3 nucleotides are TGTGCCAGCAGTTGGGCAGGGGCGAACACTGAAGCTTTCTTT.

CDR3 region: CASSPRQGASEQYF. CDR3 DNA sequence: TGTGCCAGCAGCCCGCGACAGGGGGCAAGTGAGCAGTACTTC. The genes are TRBV7-2 and TRBJ2-7; 10 bases align to TRBD1. Germline V gives CDR1 SGHTA, CDR2 FQGNSA. The CDR3 has 14 amino acids. J lost 7 bases, V lost 5 bases, and 8 bases had no gene match. The whole variable domain, remainder taken from reference TRBV7-2 and TRBJ2-7, is GAGVSQSPSNKVTEKGKDVELRCDPISGHTALYWYRQSLGQGLEFLIYFQGNSAPDKSGLPSDRFSAERTGGSVSTLTIQRTQQEDSAVYLCASSPRQGASEQYFGPGTRLTVT.

The chain has TRBV4-3 and TRBJ1-1; 9 nucleotides align to TRBD1. V trimming: 3 bases; J trimming: 1 base; junction bases outside the gene matches: 3. Germline V gene lookup returns CDR1 LGHNA and CDR2 YSLEER. The CDR3 is 15 amino acids. The CDR3 coding sequence is TGCGCCAGCAGCCAGGAACAGGGGGCGAACACTGAAGCTTTCTTT. Protein: CASSQEQGANTEAFF.

The chain links TRBV15 to TRBJ2-2; TRBD2 agrees at 7 bases. CDR1 is LNHNV, CDR2 YYDKDF, per germline (reference sequence). The CDR3 has 16 residues. The V segment lost 0 bases and the J segment 7 bases; nucleotides outside the gene matches: 8. The CDR3 reads CATSRDISGVLGELFF. The DNA for the CDR3 is TGTGCCACCAGCAGAGATATCAGCGGGGTTCTCGGGGAGCTGTTTTTT.

The table lists this clone with a few counts. This rearrangement joins TRBV12-5 to TRBJ2-1, with D possibly TRBD2 on 5 matching bases. V lost 6 bases and J lost 8, with 17 bases in between. There are 14 residues in the CDR3. CDR1 and CDR2 from the germline V gene are LGHNT and FRNRAP. The CDR3 DNA sequence: TGTGCTAGTGGCCGGGGATTGGCGGTGGATGAGCAGTTCTTC. It specifies CASGRGLAVDEQFF.

The chain is built from TRBV30 and TRBJ1-2; 8 bases are shared with TRBD1. The V gene end was trimmed by 1 base and the J gene end by 8 bases; junction bases not matched to a gene: 9. Germline CDR1 is GTSNPN and CDR2 is SVGIG (reference sequence). This CDR3 spans 14 amino acids. The CDR3 is CAWSDTGTGVGYTF. The CDR3 DNA reads as TGTGCCTGGAGTGACACCGGGACAGGCGTCGGCTACACCTTC.

The chain links TRBV19 to TRBJ2-5, with D possibly TRBD1 on 6 matching bases. Judging by the DNA end, TRBJ2-7 fits better; the J call may be wrong. The length of the CDR3 is 13 residues. The germline gives CDR1 LNHDA, CDR2 SQIVND (reference sequence). The CDR3 sequence: CASSTSRGNEQYF. The CDR3 nucleotides are TGTGCCAGTAGTACTTCCAGGGGTAACGAGCAGTACTTC.

The rearrangement joins TRBV5-6 to TRBJ1-1; TRBD1 might be the D (6 bases). Trimming took 4 bases from V and 6 from J, leaving 22 bases between them. Germline V gives CDR1 SGHDT, CDR2 YYEEEE. The CDR3 totals 16 residues. The CDR3 region is CASSTEGGGPRAEAFF. As DNA, the CDR3 is TGTGCCAGCAGCACCGAAGGGGGGGGGCCTAGGGCTGAAGCTTTCTTT. Using reference TRBV5-6 and TRBJ1-1 for the parts outside the CDR3, the full variable domain is DAGVTQSPTHLIKTRGQQVTLRCSPKSGHDTVSWYQQALGQGPQFIFQYYEEEERQRGNFPDRFSGHQFPNYSSELNVNALLLGDSALYLCASSTEGGGPRAEAFFGQGTRLTVV.

The rearrangement links TRBV4-3 to TRBJ1-1; 7 bases map to TRBD1. V gave up 3 bases and J gave up 1 base; unmatched junction bases: 2. In germline, CDR1 is LGHNA, CDR2 YSLEER. The length of the CDR3 is 14 residues. The CDR3 reads CASSQGTANTEAFF. The CDR3, as DNA: TGCGCCAGCAGCCAGGGGACAGCGAACACTGAAGCTTTCTTT.

The chain has TRBV6-5 and TRBJ1-5; D is possibly TRBD1 (5 bases). Trimming left V 6 bases short and J 2 bases short, with 14 bases between. Per the germline V gene, CDR1 is MNHEY and CDR2 is SVGAGI. CDR3 length: 15 residues. DNA for the CDR3: TGTGCCAGCAGCCAAGACAGTGGGGGCAATCAGCCCCAGCATTTT. Its translation is CASSQDSGGNQPQHF.

The V call is TRBV5-1, the J call TRBJ2-3; D not resolved. The germline gives CDR1 SGHRS, CDR2 YFSETQ. The V gene lost 4 bases and the J gene lost 6 bases, with 9 bases spanning the gap. The CDR3 contains 12 residues. CDR3 protein: CASSPTSDTQYF. CDR3 bases: TGCGCCAGCAGCCCTACCTCGGATACGCAGTATTTT.

On this clone itself: In the same sample, other DNA sequences code for this CDR3. This chain uses TRBV5-1 with TRBJ1-3; the match to TRBD1 covers 9 bases. Germline CDR1 and CDR2: SGHRS and YFSETQ. The CDR3 is 16 amino acids. Germline trimming cut 2 bases from V and 4 bases from J; bases unmatched to any gene: 7. CDR3 DNA sequence: TGCGCCAGCAGCTTATATTCCGGGACAGGGGGAAACACCATATATTTT. Translation: CASSLYSGTGGNTIYF.

The chain carries TRBV5-1 and TRBJ2-7; 9 nucleotides agree with TRBD1. This CDR3 region has 15 residues. After removal of 1 base from V and 1 base from J, the junction contained 3 bases not matched to a gene. Germline V gene lookup returns CDR1 SGHRS and CDR2 YFSETQ. The CDR3 DNA is TGCGCCAGCAGCTTGTTTGGGACAGGGTCCTACGAGCAGTACTTC. This encodes CASSLFGTGSYEQYF.

The J gene is TRBJ2-7, the V gene TRBV6-5; D remains ambiguous. CDR3 length: 14 amino acids. Germline V gene data show CDR1 as MNHEY and CDR2 as SVGAGI. V was clipped by 6 bases and J by 1 base, with 13 bases between them. The chain's CDR3 is CASRRRDWSYEQYF. CDR3 sequence (DNA): TGTGCCAGCAGACGCCGAGACTGGTCCTACGAGCAGTACTTC.

This clone came up once. This rearrangement joins TRBV5-1 to TRBJ2-1; perhaps TRBD1 as D (5 bases). CDR3 length: 18 amino acids. The germline CDR1 and CDR2 sequences are SGHRS and YFSETQ. Trimming removed 0 bases at V and 3 bases at J, with 19 bases between. The CDR3 sequence: CASSLGWGQGVNYNEQFF. The CDR3 nucleotides read TGCGCCAGCAGCTTGGGATGGGGCCAGGGCGTTAACTACAATGAGCAGTTCTTC.

This clone was seen only once. The V gene is TRBV19, the J gene TRBJ1-2; TRBD1 agrees at 9 bases. The junction had 7 bases not matched to a gene; V was cut back by 5 bases and J by 6 bases. The CDR3 is 14 amino acids. The germline V gene has CDR1 LNHDA and CDR2 SQIVND (reference sequence). CDR3 sequence: CASSPPGTGNGYTF. The CDR3 DNA reads TGTGCCAGTAGTCCTCCCGGGACAGGGAATGGCTACACCTTC.

The chain carries TRBV7-2 and TRBJ2-7, with D perhaps TRBD1 (5 bases). The V end lost 4 bases, the J end lost 2 bases, and 15 bases lay between the germline ends. Germline lookup yields CDR1 SGHTA and CDR2 FQGNSA. This CDR3 region has 15 residues. Here the CDR3 DNA reads TGTGCCAGCAGCTCCCTCGACAGTAAACCCTACGAGCAGTACTTC. Translated: CASSSLDSKPYEQYF.

Only a few counts were recorded for this clone. The gene calls are TRBV7-9 and TRBJ1-6, with D maybe TRBD1 (5 bases). Germline V gene data show CDR1 as SEHNR and CDR2 as FQNEAQ (reference sequence). Trimming took off 0 bases at V and 14 bases at J, with 20 bases between the two ends. The CDR3 covers 16 residues. Here the CDR3 DNA reads TGTGCCAGCAGCTTAGCGGGGGTCCTACCGGGCGGGGCCCTCCACTTT. The encoded protein is CASSLAGVLPGGALHF.